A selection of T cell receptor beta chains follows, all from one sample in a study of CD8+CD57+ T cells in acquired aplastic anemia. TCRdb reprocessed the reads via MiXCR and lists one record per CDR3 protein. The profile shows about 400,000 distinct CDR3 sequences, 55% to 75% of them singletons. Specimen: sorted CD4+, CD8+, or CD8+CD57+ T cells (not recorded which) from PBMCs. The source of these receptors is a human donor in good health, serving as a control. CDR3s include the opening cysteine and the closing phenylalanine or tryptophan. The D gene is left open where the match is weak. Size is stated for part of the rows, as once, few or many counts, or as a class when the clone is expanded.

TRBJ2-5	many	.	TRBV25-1	TGTGCCAGCAGTAACCTTGACAGAGAACAAGAGACCCAGTACTTC	CASSNLDREQETQYF
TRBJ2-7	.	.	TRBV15	TGTGCCACCAGCACAAATGGCCCCAATGCGCAGTACTTC	CATSTNGPNAQYF
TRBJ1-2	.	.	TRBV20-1	TGCAGTGCGCCGACTGACGGCATGAACTATGGCTACACCTTC	CSAPTDGMNYGYTF
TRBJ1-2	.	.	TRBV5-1	TGCGCCAGCAGCGTATCTGGGAGAAATGGCTACACCTTC	CASSVSGRNGYTF
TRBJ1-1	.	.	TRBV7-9	TGTGCCAGCACGGGGAGCGGACCCAGGGACACGGAACAGTTCTTT	CASTGSGPRDTEQFF
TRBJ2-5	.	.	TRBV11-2	TGTGCCAGCAGCTTAGAACGTGACTACATTAACACCGGGGGAATCCAAGAGACCCAGTACTTC	CASSLERDYINTGGIQETQYF
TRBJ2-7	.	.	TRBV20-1	TGCAGTGCCTATAACACAGTTAGCGGCACTTACGAGCAGTACTTC	CSAYNTVSGTYEQYF
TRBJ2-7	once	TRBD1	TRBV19	TGTGCCACCGCCCTTCCGGGACAGGGGGCTGGCGAGCAGTACTTC	CATALPGQGAGEQYF
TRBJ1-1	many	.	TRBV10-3	TGTGCCATCAGCAATGACGGGGGAACTGAAGCTTTCTTT	CAISNDGGTEAFF
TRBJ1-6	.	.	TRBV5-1	TGCGCCAGCAGCTTTGACGGGACGGGGTCACCCCTCCACTTT	CASSFDGTGSPLHF
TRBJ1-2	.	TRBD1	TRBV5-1	TGCGCCAGCAGCTTGGGAGACCCACAGGGGGCGAACTATGGCTACACCTTC	CASSLGDPQGANYGYTF
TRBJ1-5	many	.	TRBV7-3	TGTGCCAGCAGCTTAATACCCATTGGGGCCAATCAGCCCCAGCATTTT	CASSLIPIGANQPQHF
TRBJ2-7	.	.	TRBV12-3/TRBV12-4	TGTGCCAGCAGCTTAGCAGGTCCAGGCCCCTCGTACGAGCAGTACTTC	CASSLAGPGPSYEQYF
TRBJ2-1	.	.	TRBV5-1	TGCGCCAGCAGCTTGGGAGGGGGATTCAATGAGCAGTTCTTC	CASSLGGGFNEQFF
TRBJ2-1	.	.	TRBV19	.	CASSGHGDTEAFFGQVF
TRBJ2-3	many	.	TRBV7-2	TGTGCCAGCAGCCCCCAACCGGGACTTACAGATACGCAGTATTTT	CASSPQPGLTDTQYF
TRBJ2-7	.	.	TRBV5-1	TGCGCCAGCAGCGGCGAGTCTGACCAGCAGTACTTC	CASSGESDQQYF
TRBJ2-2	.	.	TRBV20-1	TGCAGTGCTAGAGGGGCGGACGATCTCTTTTTT	CSARGADDLFF
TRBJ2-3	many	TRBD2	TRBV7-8	TGTGCCAGCAGACTTAGCGGGGGGTTGGGTACAGATACGCAGTATTTT	CASRLSGGLGTDTQYF
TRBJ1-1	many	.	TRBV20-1	TGCAGTGCTAGAGGGCCCAATACACCCGCTTTCTTT	CSARGPNTPAFF
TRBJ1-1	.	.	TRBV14	TGTGCTAGCAGTCCCCGACTAGACTCCTACGAGCAGTTT	CASSPRLDSYEQF
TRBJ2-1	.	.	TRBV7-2	TGTGCCAGTAGTCTCGGGACCATTAATGAGCAGTTCTTC	CASSLGTINEQFF